The 4 T cell receptor beta chains presented below share a single source sample, sequenced in a study of metastatic and nonmetastatic thyroid tumors. TCRdb reanalyzed the PCR reads with MiXCR. This table holds 25,000 to 30,000 clones, 3.7% found once. All patients were untreated before thyroid surgery. What was sequenced was blood. The receptors were sampled from a male donor with papillary thyroid cancer or a benign thyroid nodule (not recorded which). Some clones in this sample may be carry-over from other donors' samples.

The chain joins TRBV6-2 or TRBV6-3 to TRBJ2-7; D ambiguous. The V gene's germline CDR1 is MNHEY and CDR2 SVGEGT. V was shortened by 0 bases and J by 0 bases, with 6 bases between the two germline ends. The CDR3 sequence is 14 residues long. The CDR3: CASSYSVSSYEQYV. The CDR3 DNA follows: TGTGCCAGCAGTTACTCCGTCAGCTCCTACGAGCAGTACGTC.

The table lists this clone with many counts. This chain links TRBV2 with TRBJ2-1; possible D gene TRBD1, 5 bases. V was shortened by 4 bases and J by 0 bases, with 7 bases between the two germline ends. The germline CDR1 and CDR2 sequences are SNHLY and FYNNEI. The CDR3 covers 14 residues. This chain's CDR3 is CASSVQGSYNEQFF. CDR3 coding DNA: TGTGCCAGCAGTGTTCAGGGCTCCTACAATGAGCAGTTCTTC.

A few counts support this clone. The chain joins TRBV11-2 to TRBJ2-7; maybe TRBD2 (5 bases). Per the germline V gene, CDR1 is SGHAT and CDR2 is FQNNGV. V dropped 1 base and J dropped 8 bases, with 6 bases sitting between them. This CDR3 is built from 11 residues. CDR3 loop: CASSLAGKQYF. The CDR3 bases are TGTGCCAGCAGCTTAGCCGGGAAGCAGTACTTC.

The chain is built from TRBV27 and TRBJ1-2, with 8 bases lining up with TRBD1. The junction had 16 bases not matched to a gene; V was cut back by 5 bases and J by 5 bases. This CDR3 contains 17 residues. Germline V gene sequence: CDR1 MNHEY, CDR2 SMNVEV (reference sequence). In DNA form, the CDR3 reads TGTGCCAGCAGTCTTAGAGGTGGTCCAGGGGGCTGGTATGGCTACACCTTC. Its protein is CASSLRGGPGGWYGYTF.